The source of this T cell receptor beta chain is a study of blood T cell repertoires in COVID-19. Study details: The origin of the acute and convalescent COVID-19 samples was the United States, Italy and Spain. Sources were T cells, B-cell-depleted T cells, or PBMCs; the material itself was cDNA or gDNA.

The protocol was immunoSEQ multiplex PCR, while the TCRdb copy is restricted to in-frame clones and leaves out a portion. Of 200,000 or so clones detected, around 90% appear once; the ten largest clones hold approximately 8%. Ages ranged from about 18 to 89 years, with residence in 24 US areas. Grouping used clinical history reported by participants in a survey and questionnaire. The CDR3 consists of 16 residues. The junction had 10 bases not matched to a gene; V was cut back by 5 bases and J by 2 bases. Germline V lookup: CDR1 LNHDA, CDR2 SQIVND (reference sequence). The sequence was collected from a woman younger than 35 who had recovered from COVID-19. This chain joins TRBV19 and TRBJ2-3; 7 positions match TRBD2. The sample taken for sequencing was PBMCs or T cells enriched from blood (not recorded which). The CDR3, as DNA: TGTGCCAGTAGTGCCTCCTGGCGGGGGAACACAGATACGCAGTATTTT. It encodes CASSASWRGNTDTQYF.